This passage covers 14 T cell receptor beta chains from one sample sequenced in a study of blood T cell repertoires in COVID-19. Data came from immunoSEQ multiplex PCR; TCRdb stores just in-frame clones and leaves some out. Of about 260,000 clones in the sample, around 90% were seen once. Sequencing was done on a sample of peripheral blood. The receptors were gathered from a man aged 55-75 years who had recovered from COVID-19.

CDR3 sequence: CASSSLAGLGTDTQYF. CDR3 nucleotides: TGTGCCAGCAGCTCCCTAGCGGGTCTGGGCACAGATACGCAGTATTTT. The chain links TRBV7-3 to TRBJ2-3; 8 bases are shared with TRBD2. The V gene's germline CDR1 is SGHTA and CDR2 FQGTGA. V gave up 4 bases and J gave up 1 base; unmatched junction bases: 7. CDR3 length equals 16 residues.

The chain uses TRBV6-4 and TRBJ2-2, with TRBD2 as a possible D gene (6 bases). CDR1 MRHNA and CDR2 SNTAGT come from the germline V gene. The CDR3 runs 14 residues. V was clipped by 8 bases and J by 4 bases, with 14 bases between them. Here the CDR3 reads CASRRDQFTGELFF. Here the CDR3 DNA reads TGTGCCAGCCGGAGGGACCAATTCACCGGGGAGCTGTTTTTT.

The CDR3 DNA follows: TGTGCCAGCAGCCTCCGGACAGGGGCTTACGAGCAGTACTTC. This translates into CASSLRTGAYEQYF. The chain carries TRBV7-8 and TRBJ2-7, with 9 bases matching TRBD1. The germline V gene encodes CDR1 SGHVS and CDR2 FQNEAQ. The junction had 6 bases not matched to a gene; V was cut back by 5 bases and J by 4 bases. The CDR3 is made up of 14 amino acids.

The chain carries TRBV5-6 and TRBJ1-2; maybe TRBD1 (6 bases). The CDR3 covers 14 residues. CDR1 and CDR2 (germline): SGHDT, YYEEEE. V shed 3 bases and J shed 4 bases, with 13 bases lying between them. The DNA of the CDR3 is TGTGCCAGCAGCTACGGACAGCTAATCTATGGCTACACCTTC. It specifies CASSYGQLIYGYTF.

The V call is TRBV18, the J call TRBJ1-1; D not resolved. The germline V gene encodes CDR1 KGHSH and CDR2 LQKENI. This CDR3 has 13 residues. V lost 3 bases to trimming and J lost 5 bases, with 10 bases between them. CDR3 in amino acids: CASSPAGLTEAFF. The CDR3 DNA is TGTGCCAGCTCACCGGCAGGTCTAACTGAAGCTTTCTTT.

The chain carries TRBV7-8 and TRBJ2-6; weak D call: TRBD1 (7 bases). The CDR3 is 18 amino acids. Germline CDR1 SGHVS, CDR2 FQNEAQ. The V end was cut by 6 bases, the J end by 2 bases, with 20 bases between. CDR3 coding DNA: TGTGCCAGCAGACCCACGACAGGGAGGACTCCTGGGGCCAACGTCCTGACTTTC. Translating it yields CASRPTTGRTPGANVLTF.

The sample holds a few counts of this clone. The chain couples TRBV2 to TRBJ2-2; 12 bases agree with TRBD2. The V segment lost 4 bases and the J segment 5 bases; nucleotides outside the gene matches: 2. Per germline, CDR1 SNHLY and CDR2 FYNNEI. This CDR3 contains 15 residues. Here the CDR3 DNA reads TGTGCCAGCAGTGGGACTAGCGGGGTTACCGGGGAGCTGTTTTTT. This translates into CASSGTSGVTGELFF. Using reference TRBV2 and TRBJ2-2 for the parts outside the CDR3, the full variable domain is EPEVTQTPSHQVTQMGQEVILRCVPISNHLYFYWYRQILGQKVEFLVSFYNNEISEKSEIFDDQFSVERPDGSNFTLKIRSTKLEDSAMYFCASSGTSGVTGELFFGEGSRLTVL.

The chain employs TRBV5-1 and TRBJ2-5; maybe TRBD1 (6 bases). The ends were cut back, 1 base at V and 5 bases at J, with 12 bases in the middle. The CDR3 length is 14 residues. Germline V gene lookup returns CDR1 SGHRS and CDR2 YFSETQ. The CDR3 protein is CASSLTGLGETQYF. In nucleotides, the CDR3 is TGCGCCAGCAGCTTGACAGGGTTGGGGGAGACCCAGTACTTC.

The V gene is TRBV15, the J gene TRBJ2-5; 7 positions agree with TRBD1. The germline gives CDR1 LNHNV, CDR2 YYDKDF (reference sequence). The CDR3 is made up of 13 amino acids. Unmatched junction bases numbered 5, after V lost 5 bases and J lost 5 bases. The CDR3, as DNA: TGTGCCACCAGCCGAAGGGGGCAGGAGACCCAGTACTTC. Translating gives CATSRRGQETQYF.

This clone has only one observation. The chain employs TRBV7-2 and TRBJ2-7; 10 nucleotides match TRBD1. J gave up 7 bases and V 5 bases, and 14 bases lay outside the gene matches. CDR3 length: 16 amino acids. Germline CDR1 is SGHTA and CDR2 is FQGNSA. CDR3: CASSATPGQGFQEQYF. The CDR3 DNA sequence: TGTGCCAGCAGCGCCACACCGGGACAGGGGTTCCAGGAGCAGTACTTC.

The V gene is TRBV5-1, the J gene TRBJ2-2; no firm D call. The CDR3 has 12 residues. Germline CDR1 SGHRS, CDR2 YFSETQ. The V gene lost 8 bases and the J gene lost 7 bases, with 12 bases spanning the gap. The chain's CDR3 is CARDFLSGELFF. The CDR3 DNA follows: TGCGCCAGAGACTTTTTGAGCGGGGAGCTGTTTTTT.

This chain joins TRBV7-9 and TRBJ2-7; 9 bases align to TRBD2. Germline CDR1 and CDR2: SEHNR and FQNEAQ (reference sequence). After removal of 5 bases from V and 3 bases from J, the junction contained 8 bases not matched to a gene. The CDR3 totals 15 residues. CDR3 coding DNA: TGTGCCAGCAGCCTCGCCCTAGCGGGGAACTACGAGCAGTACTTC. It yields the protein CASSLALAGNYEQYF.

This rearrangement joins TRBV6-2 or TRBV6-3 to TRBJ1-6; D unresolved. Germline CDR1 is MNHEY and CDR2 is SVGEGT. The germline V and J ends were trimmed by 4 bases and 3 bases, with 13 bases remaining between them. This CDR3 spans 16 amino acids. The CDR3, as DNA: TGTGCCAGCAGTTCGCCCGACAAGAACTATAATTCACCCCTCCACTTT. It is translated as CASSSPDKNYNSPLHF.

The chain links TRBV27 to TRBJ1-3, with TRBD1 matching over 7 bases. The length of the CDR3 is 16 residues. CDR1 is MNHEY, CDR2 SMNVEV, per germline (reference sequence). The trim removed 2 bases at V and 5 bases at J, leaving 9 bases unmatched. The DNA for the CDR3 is TGTGCCAGCAGTTTAAGGCCAGGGGGGTACCGAAACACCATATATTTT. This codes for CASSLRPGGYRNTIYF.